The next 8 T cell receptor beta chains were all read from a single sample in a study of blood T cell repertoires in COVID-19. Measured with immunoSEQ multiplex PCR; TCRdb has only the in-frame clones, and not every one. This sample has roughly 100,000 clones; 87% occur once, and the top ten carry more than 4.5%. The sample taken for sequencing was peripheral blood. The source is a woman aged 50 to 65 with COVID-19, enrolled during active disease.

This chain uses TRBV9 with TRBJ2-2; D might be TRBD1 (6 bases). The CDR3 is made up of 15 amino acids. V was trimmed by 4 bases and J by 7 bases, leaving 17 bases between them. Germline-derived CDR1 and CDR2 are SGDLS and YYNGEE. In DNA form, the CDR3 reads TGTGCCAGCAGCCCTGTCGTAGGGGGAAGCGGGGAGCTGTTTTTT. This encodes CASSPVVGGSGELFF. Full variable domain (remainder filled in from reference TRBV9 and TRBJ2-2): DSGVTQTPKHLITATGQRVTLRCSPRSGDLSVYWYQQSLDQGLQFLIQYYNGEERAKGNILERFSAQQFPDLHSELNLSSLELGDSALYFCASSPVVGGSGELFFGEGSRLTVL.

This chain joins TRBV11-3 and TRBJ2-5; D uncertain. Germline V gene lookup returns CDR1 SGHNT and CDR2 YENEEA. This CDR3 has 12 amino acids. Trimming took 5 bases from V and 5 from J, leaving 9 bases between them. In DNA, the CDR3 is TGTGCCAGCAGCCCGATGGGCGAGACCCAGTACTTC. This translates into CASSPMGETQYF.

This clone was found a few times. CDR3 residues: CASSVNYPGQGSTGELFF. For the CDR3, the DNA is TGTGCCAGCAGTGTAAACTACCCGGGACAGGGATCCACCGGGGAGCTGTTTTTT. The chain joins TRBV25-1 to TRBJ2-2, with TRBD1 matching over 9 bases. The CDR3 has 18 amino acids. The trim removed 4 bases at V and 4 bases at J, leaving 13 bases unmatched. The V gene's germline CDR1 is MGHDK and CDR2 SYGVNS. The full variable domain, with the rest looked up from reference TRBV25-1 and TRBJ2-2, is EADIYQTPRYLVIGTGKKITLECSQTMGHDKMYWYQQDPGMELHLIHYSYGVNSTEKGDLSSESTVSRIRTEHFPLTLESARPSHTSQYLCASSVNYPGQGSTGELFFGEGSRLTVL.

The chain couples TRBV30 to TRBJ2-1; 12 nucleotides match TRBD2. CDR3 length: 14 amino acids. Germline V gives CDR1 GTSNPN, CDR2 SVGIG (reference sequence). V lost 3 bases and J lost 9; bases outside the gene matches: 6. Here the CDR3 DNA reads TGTGCCTGGAGGCTAGCGGGGGGGCCAGGTGAGCAGTTCTTC. Its protein product is CAWRLAGGPGEQFF.

This clone was recorded once. This chain joins TRBV29-1 and TRBJ1-2, with 11 bases aligning to TRBD1. Germline loops: CDR1 SQVTM, CDR2 ANQGSEA. The CDR3 consists of 14 residues. J lost 6 bases, V lost 8 bases, and 11 bases had no gene match. The CDR3: CSSDPGTGGHGYTF. In nucleotides, the CDR3 is TGCAGCTCCGACCCCGGGACAGGGGGTCATGGCTACACCTTC. The full variable domain, completed using reference TRBV29-1 and TRBJ1-2, is SAVISQKPSRDICQRGTSLTIQCQVDSQVTMMFWYRQQPGQSLTLIATANQGSEATYESGFVIDKFPISRPNLTFSTLTVSNMSPEDSSIYLCSSDPGTGGHGYTFGSGTRLTVV.

This clone was recorded a few times. The J gene is TRBJ1-1, the V gene TRBV30, with D perhaps TRBD1 (6 bases). Trimming took 3 bases from V and 2 from J, leaving 10 bases between them. The CDR3 consists of 13 residues. The germline gives CDR1 GTSNPN, CDR2 SVGIG (reference sequence). The CDR3 sequence is CAWRAGTNTEAFF. The CDR3 DNA follows: TGTGCCTGGAGGGCAGGGACAAACACTGAAGCTTTCTTT.

This clone has more than one count but fewer than ten. The V call is TRBV7-2, the J call TRBJ2-1; tentative D call: TRBD1 (6 bases). The germline V and J ends were trimmed by 5 bases and 1 base, with 18 bases remaining between them. Per the germline V gene, CDR1 is SGHTA and CDR2 is FQGNSA. The CDR3 length is 17 residues. The CDR3 DNA reads TGTGCCAGCAGCCGGGTGGGGGCAGGGTATTCCTACAATGAGCAGTTCTTC. Translating it yields CASSRVGAGYSYNEQFF.

V usage is TRBV3-1 (or the pseudogene TRBV3-2) and J usage is TRBJ1-2; D remains ambiguous. Deletions cut 0 bases from V and 8 bases from J, with 10 bases between. The CDR3 contains 13 residues. Per the germline V gene, CDR1 is LGHDT and CDR2 is YNNKEL (reference sequence). The CDR3 loop is CASSQDYGGGYTF. The CDR3 coding sequence is TGTGCCAGCAGCCAAGATTATGGCGGCGGCTACACCTTC.